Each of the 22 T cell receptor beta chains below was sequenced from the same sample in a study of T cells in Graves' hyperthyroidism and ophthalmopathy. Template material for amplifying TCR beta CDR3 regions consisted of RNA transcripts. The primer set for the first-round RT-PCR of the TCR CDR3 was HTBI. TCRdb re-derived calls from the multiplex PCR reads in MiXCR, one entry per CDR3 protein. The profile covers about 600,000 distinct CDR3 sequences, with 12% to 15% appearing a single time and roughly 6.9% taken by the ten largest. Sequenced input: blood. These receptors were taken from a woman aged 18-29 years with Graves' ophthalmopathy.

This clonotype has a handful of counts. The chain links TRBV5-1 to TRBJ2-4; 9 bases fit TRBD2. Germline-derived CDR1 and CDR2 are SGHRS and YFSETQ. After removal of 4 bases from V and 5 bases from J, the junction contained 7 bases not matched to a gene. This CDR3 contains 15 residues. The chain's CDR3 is CASSTSGWGENIQYF. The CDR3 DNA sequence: TGCGCCAGCAGCACTAGCGGGTGGGGAGAAAACATTCAGTACTTC. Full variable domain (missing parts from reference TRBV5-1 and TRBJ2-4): KAGVTQTPRYLIKTRGQQVTLSCSPISGHRSVSWYQQTPGQGLQFLFEYFSETQRNKGNFPGRFSGRQFSNSRSEMNVSTLELGDSALYLCASSTSGWGENIQYFGAGTRLSVL.

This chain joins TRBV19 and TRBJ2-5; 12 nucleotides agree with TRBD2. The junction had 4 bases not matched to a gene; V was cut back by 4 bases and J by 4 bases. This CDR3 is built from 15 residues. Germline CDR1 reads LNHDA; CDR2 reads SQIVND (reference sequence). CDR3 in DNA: TGTGCCAGTAGTAACCTAGCGGGGGGGCCAGAGACCCAGTACTTC. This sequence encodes CASSNLAGGPETQYF.

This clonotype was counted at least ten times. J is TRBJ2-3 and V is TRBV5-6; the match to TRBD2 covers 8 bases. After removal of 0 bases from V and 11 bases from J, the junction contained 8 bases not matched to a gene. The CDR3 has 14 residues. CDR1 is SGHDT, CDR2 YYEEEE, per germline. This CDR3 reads CASSLASVAGMQYF. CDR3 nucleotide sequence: TGTGCCAGCAGCTTGGCCAGTGTAGCGGGGATGCAGTATTTT. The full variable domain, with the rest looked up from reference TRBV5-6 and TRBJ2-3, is DAGVTQSPTHLIKTRGQQVTLRCSPKSGHDTVSWYQQALGQGPQFIFQYYEEEERQRGNFPDRFSGHQFPNYSSELNVNALLLGDSALYLCASSLASVAGMQYFGPGTRLTVL.

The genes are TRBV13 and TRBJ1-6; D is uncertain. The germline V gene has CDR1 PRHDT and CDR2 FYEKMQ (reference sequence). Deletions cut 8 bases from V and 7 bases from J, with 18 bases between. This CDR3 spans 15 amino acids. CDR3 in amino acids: CASSANAAGNSPLHF. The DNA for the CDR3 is TGTGCCAGCTCCGCGAATGCGGCGGGGAATTCACCCCTCCACTTT.

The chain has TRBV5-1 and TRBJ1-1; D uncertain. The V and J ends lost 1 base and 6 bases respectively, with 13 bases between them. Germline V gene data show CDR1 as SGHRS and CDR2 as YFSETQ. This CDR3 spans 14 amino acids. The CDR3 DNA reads TGCGCCAGCAGCTTGCAAAAGGAGGTCGCTGAAGCTTTCTTT. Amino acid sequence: CASSLQKEVAEAFF.

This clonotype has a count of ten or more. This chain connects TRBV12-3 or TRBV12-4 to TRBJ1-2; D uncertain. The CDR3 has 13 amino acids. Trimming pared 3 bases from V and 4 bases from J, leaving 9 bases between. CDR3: CASSLGGSYGYTF. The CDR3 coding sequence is TGTGCCAGCAGTTTGGGCGGATCCTATGGCTACACCTTC.

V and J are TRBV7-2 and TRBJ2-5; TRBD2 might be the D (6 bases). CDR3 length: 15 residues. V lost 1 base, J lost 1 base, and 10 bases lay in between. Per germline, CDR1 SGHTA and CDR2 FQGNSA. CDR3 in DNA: TGTGCCAGCAGCTTAGGGGACGGGAGCCAAGAGACCCAGTACTTC. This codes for CASSLGDGSQETQYF.

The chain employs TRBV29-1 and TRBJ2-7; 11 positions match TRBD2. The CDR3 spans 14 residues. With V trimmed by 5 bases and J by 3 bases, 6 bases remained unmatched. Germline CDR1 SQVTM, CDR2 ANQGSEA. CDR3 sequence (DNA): TGCAGCGTTACTACTAGCGGGAGCAGCTACGAGCAGTACTTC. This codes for CSVTTSGSSYEQYF.

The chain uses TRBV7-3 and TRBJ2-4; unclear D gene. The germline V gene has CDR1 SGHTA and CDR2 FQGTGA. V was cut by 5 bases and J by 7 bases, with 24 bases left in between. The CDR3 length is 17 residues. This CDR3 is CASSQKTTAQKENIQYF. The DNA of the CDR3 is TGTGCCAGCAGCCAGAAGACCACAGCCCAAAAAGAGAACATTCAGTACTTC.

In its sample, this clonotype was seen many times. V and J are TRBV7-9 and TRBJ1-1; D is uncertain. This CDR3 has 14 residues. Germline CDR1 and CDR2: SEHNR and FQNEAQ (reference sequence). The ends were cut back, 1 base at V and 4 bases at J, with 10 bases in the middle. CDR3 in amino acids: CASSLVAVSTEAFF. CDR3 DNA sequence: TGTGCCAGCAGCTTAGTGGCCGTGAGCACTGAAGCTTTCTTT.

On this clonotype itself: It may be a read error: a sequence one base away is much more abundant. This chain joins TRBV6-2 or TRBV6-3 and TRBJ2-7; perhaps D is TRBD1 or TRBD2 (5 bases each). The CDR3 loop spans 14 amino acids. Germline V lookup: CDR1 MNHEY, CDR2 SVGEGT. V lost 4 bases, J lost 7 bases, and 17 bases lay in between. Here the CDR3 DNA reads TGTGCCAGCAGTTGGGACGTCTTGGGGAATGAGCAGTACTTC. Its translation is CASSWDVLGNEQYF.

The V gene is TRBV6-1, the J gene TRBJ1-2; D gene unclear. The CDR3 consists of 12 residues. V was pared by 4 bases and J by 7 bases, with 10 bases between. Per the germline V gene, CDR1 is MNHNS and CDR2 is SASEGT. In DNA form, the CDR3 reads TGTGCCAGCAGTGTTGCGGCGGGTGGCTACACCTTC. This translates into CASSVAAGGYTF.

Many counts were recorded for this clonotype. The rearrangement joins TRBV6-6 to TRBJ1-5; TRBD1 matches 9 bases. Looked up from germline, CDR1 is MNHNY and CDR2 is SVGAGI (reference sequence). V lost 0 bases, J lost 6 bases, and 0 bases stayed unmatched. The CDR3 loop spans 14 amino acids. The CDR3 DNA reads TGTGCCAGCAGTTACTCGACAGGGGGTCAGCCCCAGCATTTT. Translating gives CASSYSTGGQPQHF.

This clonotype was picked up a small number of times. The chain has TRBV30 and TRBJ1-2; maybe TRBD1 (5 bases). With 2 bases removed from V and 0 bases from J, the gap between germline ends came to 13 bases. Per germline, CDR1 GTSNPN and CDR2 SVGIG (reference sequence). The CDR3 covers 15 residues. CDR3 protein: CAWSLMGGANYGYTF. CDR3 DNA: TGTGCCTGGAGTCTCATGGGGGGAGCTAACTATGGCTACACCTTC.

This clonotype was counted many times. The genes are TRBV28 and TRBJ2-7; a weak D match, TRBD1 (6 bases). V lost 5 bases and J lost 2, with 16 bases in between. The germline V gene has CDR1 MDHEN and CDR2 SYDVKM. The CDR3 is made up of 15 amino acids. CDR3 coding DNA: TGTGCCAGCAGTCCAATAAGGACAGAAACCTACGAGCAGTACTTC. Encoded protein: CASSPIRTETYEQYF.

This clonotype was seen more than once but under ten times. The CDR3 sequence: CATSRDLNGYGYTF. CDR3 coding DNA: TGTGCCACCAGCAGAGATCTAAATGGGTATGGCTACACCTTC. The V gene is TRBV15, the J gene TRBJ1-2, with D hard to call. The CDR3 sequence is 14 residues long. Looked up from germline, CDR1 is LNHNV and CDR2 is YYDKDF (reference sequence). With 0 bases removed from V and 5 bases from J, the gap between germline ends came to 10 bases.

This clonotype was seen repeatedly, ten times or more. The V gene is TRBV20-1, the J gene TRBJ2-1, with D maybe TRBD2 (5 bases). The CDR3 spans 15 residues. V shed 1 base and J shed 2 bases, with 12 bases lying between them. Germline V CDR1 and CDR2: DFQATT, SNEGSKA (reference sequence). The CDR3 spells CSARVYLGAYNEQFF. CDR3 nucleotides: TGCAGTGCTAGAGTTTACTTGGGAGCCTACAATGAGCAGTTCTTC.

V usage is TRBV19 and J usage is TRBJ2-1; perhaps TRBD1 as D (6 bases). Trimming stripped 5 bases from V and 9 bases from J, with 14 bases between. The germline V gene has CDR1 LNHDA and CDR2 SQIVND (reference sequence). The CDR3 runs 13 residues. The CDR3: CASSHPLGGEQFF. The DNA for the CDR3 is TGTGCCAGTAGTCACCCTTTAGGGGGTGAGCAGTTCTTC.

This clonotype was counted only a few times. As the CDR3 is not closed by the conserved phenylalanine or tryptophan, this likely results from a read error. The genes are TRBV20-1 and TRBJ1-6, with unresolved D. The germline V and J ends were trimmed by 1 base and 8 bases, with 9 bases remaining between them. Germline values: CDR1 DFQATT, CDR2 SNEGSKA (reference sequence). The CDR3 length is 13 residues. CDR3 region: CSARAGSDSPLHL. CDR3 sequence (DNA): TGCAGTGCTAGAGCAGGTAGTGATTCACCCCTCCACCTT.

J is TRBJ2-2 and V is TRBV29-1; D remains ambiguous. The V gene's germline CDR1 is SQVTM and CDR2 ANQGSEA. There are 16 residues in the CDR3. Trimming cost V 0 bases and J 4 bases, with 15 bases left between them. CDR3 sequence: CSVEDGKVTGTGELFF. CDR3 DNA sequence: TGCAGCGTTGAAGATGGGAAGGTAACCGGCACCGGGGAGCTGTTTTTT.

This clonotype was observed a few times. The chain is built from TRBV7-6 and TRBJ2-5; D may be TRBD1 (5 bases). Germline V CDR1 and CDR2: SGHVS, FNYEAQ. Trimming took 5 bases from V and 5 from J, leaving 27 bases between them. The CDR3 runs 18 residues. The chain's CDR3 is CASSPVQESDSLLETQYF. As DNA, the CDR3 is TGTGCCAGCAGCCCCGTTCAGGAAAGTGACAGTTTACTGGAGACCCAGTACTTC.

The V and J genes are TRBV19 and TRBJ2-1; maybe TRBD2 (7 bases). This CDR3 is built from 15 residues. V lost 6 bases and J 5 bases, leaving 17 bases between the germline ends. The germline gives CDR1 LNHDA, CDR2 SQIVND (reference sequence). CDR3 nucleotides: TGTGCCAGTAGCCCCCGGGGGGCCGGCGACAATGAGCAGTTCTTC. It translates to CASSPRGAGDNEQFF.